The 31 T cell receptor beta chains below all came from one sample that was sequenced in a study of T cell responses to AZD1222 COVID-19 vaccine (dated by TCRdb to about 2021). Library method: the immunoSEQ multiplex PCR assay. This is the immuneACCESS table as TCRdb keeps it, with only in-frame sequences that have V and J called. A part of the clones is gone; compared with another copy, unresolved V genes explain less than half, and the rest is unexplained. This sample holds about 200,000 clones; approximately 93% were observed only once. Around 1% of the sample is held by the ten biggest clonotypes. The sample's time point label is to be understood as: about 28 days (+/-7) after the second vaccine dose. The source was peripheral blood, collected 28 days after the second AZD1222 dose. These receptors originate from an adult who received the AZD1222 COVID-19 vaccine.

The table lists this clone with a few counts. V is TRBV5-1 and J is TRBJ1-4, with a weak D call TRBD1 (5 bases). The CDR3 is 14 amino acids. CDR1 is SGHRS and CDR2 is YFSETQ in the germline V gene. Trimming left V 7 bases short and J 5 bases short, with 15 bases between. The chain's CDR3 is CASRDGAINEKLFF. Here the CDR3 DNA reads TGCGCCAGCCGGGACGGGGCAATAAATGAAAAACTGTTTTTT.

In its sample, this clone was seen once. The chain recombines TRBV6-5 with TRBJ1-2; D is perhaps TRBD1 (5 bases). The CDR3 is 15 amino acids. Trimming cost V 0 bases and J 2 bases, with 10 bases left between them. Per the germline V gene, CDR1 is MNHEY and CDR2 is SVGAGI. The CDR3 sequence is CASSYSKQANYGYTF. CDR3 bases: TGTGCCAGCAGTTACTCGAAACAGGCAAACTATGGCTACACCTTC.

This sequence joins TRBV7-2 and TRBJ2-7; 11 nucleotides line up with TRBD2. V was clipped by 1 base and J by 0 bases; unmatched bases: 8. This CDR3 is 18 amino acids long. Germline-derived CDR1 and CDR2 are SGHTA and FQGNSA. CDR3 protein: CASSLVASGGSSSYEQYF. In DNA form, the CDR3 reads TGTGCCAGCAGCTTAGTTGCTAGCGGGGGGTCGAGCTCCTACGAGCAGTACTTC.

The V and J genes are TRBV5-1 and TRBJ2-7, with D possibly matching TRBD1 (6 bases). V lost 3 bases to trimming and J lost 4 bases, with 23 bases between them. This CDR3 contains 17 residues. CDR1 is SGHRS, CDR2 YFSETQ, per germline. CDR3 nucleotides: TGCGCCAGCAGCTCGAAAGCAAATTCAGGGGACCTATACGAGCAGTACTTC. It yields the protein CASSSKANSGDLYEQYF.

The chain employs TRBV7-2 and TRBJ2-6, with TRBD1 matching 7 bases. V trimming: 2 bases; J trimming: 2 bases; junction bases outside the gene matches: 3. CDR1 and CDR2 from the germline V gene are SGHTA and FQGNSA. The CDR3 contains 16 residues. CDR3 sequence reads: CASSLRGGAGANVLTF. CDR3 bases: TGTGCCAGCAGCTTAAGAGGGGGCGCTGGGGCCAACGTCCTGACTTTC.

The rearrangement joins TRBV5-4 to TRBJ2-4; TRBD1 agrees at 9 bases. This CDR3 is 15 amino acids long. Germline lookup yields CDR1 SGHNT and CDR2 YYREEE (reference sequence). J lost 7 bases, V lost 4 bases, and 9 bases had no gene match. CDR3 residues: CASSAPGTGRNIQYF. CDR3 DNA: TGTGCCAGCAGCGCACCCGGGACAGGGAGGAACATTCAGTACTTC. The variable domain in full, completed from reference TRBV5-4 and TRBJ2-4, reads ETGVTQSPTHLIKTRGQQVTLRCSSQSGHNTVSWYQQALGQGPQFIFQYYREEENGRGNFPPRFSGLQFPNYSSELNVNALELDDSALYLCASSAPGTGRNIQYFGAGTRLSVL.

The chain is built from TRBV6-5 and TRBJ1-2; D remains unclear. The CDR3 is 15 amino acids. Germline V gene lookup returns CDR1 MNHEY and CDR2 SVGAGI. Between the trimmed V and J ends, which lost 7 bases and 3 bases, there was a span of 18 bases. The CDR3 nucleotides are TGTGCCAGCACCCTCGGAGGAACCGCTGACTATGGCTACACCTTC. Residues: CASTLGGTADYGYTF.

The chain couples TRBV19 to TRBJ1-2; D unresolved. CDR3 length equals 13 residues. Trimming took off 6 bases at V and 0 bases at J, with 8 bases between the two ends. Germline CDR1 and CDR2: LNHDA and SQIVND (reference sequence). The CDR3 protein is CASRIPPNYGYTF. The CDR3, as DNA: TGTGCCAGTAGAATTCCACCTAACTATGGCTACACCTTC.

The genes are TRBV21-1 and TRBJ2-1; TRBD1, as called in the table, went unchecked against the DNA. TRBV21-1 is an annotated pseudogene. The CDR3 runs to 16 residues. DNA of the CDR3: TGTGCCAGCAGCGAGGATCACAGGGCCCTCGGTAATGAGCAGTTCTTC. Protein product: CASSEDHRALGNEQFF.

The genes are TRBV29-1 and TRBJ1-1; D perhaps matches TRBD1 (5 bases). Trimming took off 3 bases at V and 4 bases at J, with 12 bases between the two ends. The CDR3 has 13 residues. CDR1 is SQVTM, CDR2 ANQGSEA, per germline. The chain's CDR3 is CSVERGVGTEAFF. Written as DNA, the CDR3 is TGCAGCGTTGAGAGGGGCGTAGGCACTGAAGCTTTCTTT.

The table lists this clone with a count of one. This chain links TRBV6-2 or TRBV6-3 with TRBJ2-3, with D perhaps TRBD1 or TRBD2 (5 bases each). The V end lost 0 bases, the J end lost 2 bases, and 6 bases lay between the germline ends. From germline, CDR1 is MNHEY and CDR2 SVGEGT. This CDR3 has 14 residues. The CDR3 reads CASSYSGTTDTQYF. Here the CDR3 DNA reads TGTGCCAGCAGTTACTCGGGGACCACAGATACGCAGTATTTT.

The rearrangement uses TRBV6-4 and TRBJ2-1; tentatively, D is TRBD2 (5 bases). The CDR3 runs 15 residues. V lost 5 bases and J 3 bases, leaving 14 bases between the germline ends. The germline CDR1 and CDR2 sequences are MRHNA and SNTAGT. The CDR3 loop reads CASSLEGTDYNEQFF. The CDR3 nucleotides are TGTGCCAGCAGTCTCGAGGGTACGGACTACAATGAGCAGTTCTTC.

The table lists this clone with a few counts. This chain joins TRBV7-9 and TRBJ1-1; D perhaps matches TRBD1 (6 bases). CDR1 is SEHNR and CDR2 is FQNEAQ in the germline V gene (reference sequence). There are 15 residues in the CDR3. The V end lost 7 bases, the J end lost 2 bases, and 17 bases lay between the germline ends. The CDR3 DNA sequence: TGTGCCAGCATCCCGGGTCAGGGGACCAACACTGAAGCTTTCTTT. Translation gives CASIPGQGTNTEAFF.

The chain employs TRBV2 and TRBJ2-3, with TRBD2 identical over 8 bases. This CDR3 is built from 15 residues. V lost 7 bases to trimming and J lost 2 bases; unmatched junction nucleotides: 8. Germline CDR1 is SNHLY and CDR2 is FYNNEI. The CDR3 DNA follows: TGTGCCAGCAATGGTGGCGGGGGGACCACAGATACGCAGTATTTT. Its translation is CASNGGGGTTDTQYF.

V is TRBV18 and J is TRBJ2-7; D gene unclear. V was trimmed by 2 bases and J by 4 bases, leaving 6 bases between them. The germline V gene encodes CDR1 KGHSH and CDR2 LQKENI. The CDR3 sequence is 12 residues long. CDR3 DNA: TGTGCCAGCTCACCAGGAGTGTACGAGCAGTACTTC. Residues: CASSPGVYEQYF.

This chain connects TRBV5-1 to TRBJ2-1; 7 positions match TRBD1. The germline gives CDR1 SGHRS, CDR2 YFSETQ. This CDR3 is built from 15 residues. V was pared by 3 bases and J by 3 bases, with 6 bases of the junction left unmatched. The chain's CDR3 is CASSSGYRGYNEQFF. CDR3 nucleotide sequence: TGCGCCAGCAGCTCAGGTTACAGGGGCTACAATGAGCAGTTCTTC. Full variable domain (outside the CDR3, taken from reference TRBV5-1 and TRBJ2-1): KAGVTQTPRYLIKTRGQQVTLSCSPISGHRSVSWYQQTPGQGLQFLFEYFSETQRNKGNFPGRFSGRQFSNSRSEMNVSTLELGDSALYLCASSSGYRGYNEQFFGPGTRLTVL.

The chain is built from TRBV14 and TRBJ2-5; no clear D. CDR1 SGHDN and CDR2 FVKESK come from the germline V gene. V was pared by 4 bases and J by 5 bases, with 17 bases between. The CDR3 is made up of 15 amino acids. The CDR3 spells CASSPGPGWSETQYF. DNA for the CDR3: TGTGCCAGCAGCCCAGGCCCCGGTTGGTCGGAGACCCAGTACTTC.

The chain is built from TRBV7-6 and TRBJ2-7; the D gene is possibly TRBD1 (5 bases). V was shortened by 1 base and J by 1 base, with 8 bases between the two germline ends. The CDR3 extends over 14 amino acids. Per the germline V gene, CDR1 is SGHVS and CDR2 is FNYEAQ. CDR3 nucleotide sequence: TGTGCCAGCAGCTTAGACCAGGGTTCCTACGAGCAGTACTTC. This gives the protein CASSLDQGSYEQYF.

This chain links TRBV5-1 with TRBJ1-5; TRBD1 might be the D (5 bases). Germline values: CDR1 SGHRS, CDR2 YFSETQ. CDR3 length: 15 residues. V shed 4 bases and J shed 3 bases, with 14 bases lying between them. The CDR3 region is CASSPGGRYNQPQHF. The CDR3 DNA reads as TGCGCCAGCAGCCCTGGGGGACGATACAATCAGCCCCAGCATTTT.

The chain combines TRBV29-1 with TRBJ1-1; the D is unclear. The CDR3 runs 12 residues. The V gene lost 3 bases and the J gene lost 3 bases, with 8 bases spanning the gap. Looked up from germline, CDR1 is SQVTM and CDR2 is ANQGSEA. The CDR3 DNA sequence: TGCAGCGTTGAGCCCGGAGACACTGAAGCTTTCTTT. Its translation: CSVEPGDTEAFF.

J is TRBJ2-1 and V is TRBV3-1 (or the pseudogene TRBV3-2), with 11 bases identical to TRBD1. Germline V CDR1 and CDR2: LGHDT, YNNKEL (reference sequence). This CDR3 is built from 14 residues. The ends lost 5 bases at V and 9 bases at J; junction bases unmatched: 6. CDR3 nucleotide sequence: TGTGCCAGCAGCATCCGGGACAGGGGGGCTGAGCAGTTCTTC. It is translated as CASSIRDRGAEQFF.

V gene TRBV3-1 (or the pseudogene TRBV3-2) combines with J gene TRBJ1-4; D call uncertain. The germline V and J ends were trimmed by 4 bases and 6 bases, with 24 bases remaining between them. The germline CDR1 and CDR2 sequences are LGHDT and YNNKEL (reference sequence). This CDR3 has 18 amino acids. The CDR3, as DNA: TGTGCCAGCAGCCGAGTCGGCAGCTTAGACATCTTTCATGAAAAACTGTTTTTT. Translation gives CASSRVGSLDIFHEKLFF.

The genes are TRBV27 and TRBJ1-2; 7 positions agree with TRBD1. The CDR3 totals 15 residues. V shed 2 bases, J shed 5 bases, and the junction held 8 bases outside the gene matches. Germline CDR1 MNHEY, CDR2 SMNVEV (reference sequence). The CDR3 bases are TGTGCCAGCAGTTTAATAACAGGGGCCACTTATGGCTACACCTTC. Translated, it gives CASSLITGATYGYTF.

The CDR3 coding sequence is TGTGCCAGCAGCTTAGCACAGGGGGCTAACACCGGGGAGCTGTTTTTT. Residues: CASSLAQGANTGELFF. V is TRBV11-2 and J is TRBJ2-2; 9 bases map to TRBD1. This CDR3 spans 16 amino acids. V lost 1 base to trimming and J lost 2 bases; unmatched junction nucleotides: 2. The germline V gene has CDR1 SGHAT and CDR2 FQNNGV.

The J gene is TRBJ2-7, the V gene TRBV4-1; 9 nucleotides match TRBD2. Germline CDR1 is MGHRA and CDR2 is YSYEKL. V shed 3 bases, J shed 2 bases, and the junction held 17 bases outside the gene matches. The CDR3 consists of 19 residues. CDR3 in amino acids: CASSHQIISGGPPPYEQYF. The CDR3 DNA sequence: TGCGCCAGCAGCCACCAAATAATCAGCGGGGGGCCCCCTCCCTACGAGCAGTACTTC.

The chain is built from TRBV5-1 and TRBJ2-7; 9 nucleotides line up with TRBD2. The CDR3 loop spans 15 amino acids. V trimming: 4 bases; J trimming: 4 bases; junction bases outside the gene matches: 9. Germline CDR1 and CDR2: SGHRS and YFSETQ. CDR3 DNA: TGCGCCAGCAGCCTCGGGACTAGCCCTCCTTACGAGCAGTACTTC. Translating gives CASSLGTSPPYEQYF. Filled out from reference TRBV5-1 and TRBJ2-7, the complete variable domain reads KAGVTQTPRYLIKTRGQQVTLSCSPISGHRSVSWYQQTPGQGLQFLFEYFSETQRNKGNFPGRFSGRQFSNSRSEMNVSTLELGDSALYLCASSLGTSPPYEQYFGPGTRLTVT.

The chain combines TRBV19 with TRBJ1-1; tentative D call: TRBD1 (6 bases). Trimming left V 4 bases short and J 5 bases short, with 20 bases between. In germline, CDR1 is LNHDA, CDR2 SQIVND (reference sequence). CDR3 size: 16 residues. The CDR3 here is CASSKGVSRVETEAFF. The CDR3 DNA follows: TGTGCCAGTAGTAAGGGGGTTTCGAGGGTGGAAACTGAAGCTTTCTTT.

This chain joins TRBV7-9 and TRBJ2-1, with D unresolved. The CDR3 consists of 15 residues. CDR1 and CDR2 (germline): SEHNR, FQNEAQ (reference sequence). V shed 5 bases and J shed 8 bases, with 19 bases lying between them. The CDR3 loop is CASSLLGSASDEQFF. The DNA for the CDR3 is TGTGCCAGCAGCCTTTTGGGATCCGCCTCCGATGAGCAGTTCTTC.

The genes are TRBV27 and TRBJ1-2; D is undetermined. V shed 6 bases and J shed 2 bases, with 16 bases lying between them. The CDR3 consists of 15 residues. Germline CDR1 is MNHEY and CDR2 is SMNVEV (reference sequence). CDR3 sequence: CASRAGGIVNYGYTF. CDR3 in DNA: TGTGCCAGCAGGGCCGGAGGAATCGTAAACTATGGCTACACCTTC.

The genes are TRBV20-1 and TRBJ2-2, with 9 bases matching TRBD1. The CDR3 covers 16 residues. Germline V gives CDR1 DFQATT, CDR2 SNEGSKA (reference sequence). Trimming took 3 bases from V and 4 from J; bases not matched to a gene: 9. The DNA for the CDR3 is TGCAGTGCTAGTCTACAGGGGGCGCGGGGCACCGGGGAGCTGTTTTTT. It encodes CSASLQGARGTGELFF.

This clone showed up just a few times. The CDR3 loop reads CASSFSGGAGKIETQYF. As DNA, the CDR3 is TGTGCCAGCAGCTTTAGCGGGGGGGCCGGTAAGATAGAGACCCAGTACTTC. This sequence joins TRBV7-3 and TRBJ2-5, with TRBD2 matching 11 bases. Germline lookup yields CDR1 SGHTA and CDR2 FQGTGA. The CDR3 is made up of 17 amino acids. V lost 3 bases and J lost 4; bases outside the gene matches: 10.